This TCR beta chain was recovered during a study of Graves' ophthalmopathy and Graves' hyperthyroidism. The V and J ends lost 3 bases and 5 bases, in that order; junction bases with no gene match: 11. The CDR3 totals 17 residues. Germline loops: CDR1 LNHDA, CDR2 SQIVND (reference sequence). Amplified material comprised TCR beta CDR3 regions derived from RNA transcripts. RT-PCR with HTBI primers came first, then second-round multiplex PCR. TCRdb processed the multiplex PCR reads anew with MiXCR; each CDR3 protein has one entry. The sample consists of around 1,000,000 distinct CDR3 sequences, 36% of them appearing once. Certain patients were not enrolled. These were patients with other autoimmune diseases, uncontrolled infections, pregnancy or lactation. Clinical symptoms, serum thyroxine, TRAb, thyroid ultrasound and orbital computed tomography determined diagnosis.

The chain recombines TRBV19 with TRBJ2-2; 8 bases fit TRBD2. This clonotype originated in an adult man with Graves' hyperthyroidism. The sequenced sample was peripheral blood or thyroid tissue (not recorded which). This CDR3 reads CASSISLQGGGTGELFF. The DNA for the CDR3 is TGTGCCAGTAGTATCTCGCTACAGGGCGGGGGGACCGGGGAGCTGTTTTTT.